This is a list of T cell receptor beta chains from one sample in a study of blood T cell repertoires in COVID-19. Here immunoSEQ multiplex PCR was the method, and the copy in TCRdb shows in-frame clones only, minus some. The sample lists about 120,000 clones; under 80% were seen once. Sequenced: peripheral blood. The receptors here all came from a man between 45 and 60 years old with acute or convalescent COVID-19. The CDR3 runs from the conserved cysteine through the conserved F or W. Each record gives: V gene, J gene, CDR3 protein.

V: TRBV30
J: TRBJ2-2
CDR3: CAWSDISTGELFF

V: TRBV7-9
J: TRBJ2-7
CDR3: CASSWGQTGGSYEQYF

V: TRBV19
J: TRBJ1-2
CDR3: CASSAGVFYGYTF

V: TRBV10-1
J: TRBJ2-1
CDR3: CASSESITFGEQFF

V: TRBV20-1
J: TRBJ2-7
CDR3: CSAISYEQYF

V: TRBV11-2
J: TRBJ1-1
CDR3: CASRRTGLELNTEAFF

V: TRBV11-2
J: TRBJ2-5
CDR3: CASSLERGQETQYF

V: TRBV7-9
J: TRBJ1-1
CDR3: CASSFSAEAFF

V: TRBV5-1
J: TRBJ2-1
CDR3: CASSLTPPTSGGAQYNEQFF

V: TRBV7-9
J: TRBJ1-2
CDR3: CASSPGSAYLYGYTF

V: TRBV6-5
J: TRBJ1-2
CDR3: CASRQQGAGGYTF

V: TRBV6-5
J: TRBJ2-3
CDR3: CASSPLGPRADTQYF

V: TRBV10-2
J: TRBJ2-5
CDR3: CASSGEGETQYF

V: TRBV7-6
J: TRBJ2-1
CDR3: CASSSTGTSGRLNEQFF